What follows are 28 T cell receptor beta chains derived from one specimen sequenced in a study of blood T cells in healthy people across ages. With a J-beta primer mix and a sample-barcoded 5' primer, a second PCR ran roughly 6 to 12 cycles. Using its own MiXCR run on the 5' RACE reads, TCRdb lists one record per CDR3 protein. The sample records 1.5 million to 2 million distinct CDR3 sequences, around half being singletons. The sample taken for sequencing was blood. The receptors were gathered from a woman between 40 and 50 years old in good health.

The V call is TRBV20-1, the J call TRBJ1-2; unclear D gene. Germline V CDR1 and CDR2: DFQATT, SNEGSKA (reference sequence). The CDR3 contains 15 residues. Trimming took off 3 bases at V and 2 bases at J, with 16 bases between the two ends. Here the CDR3 reads CSASITDGRNYGYTF. Written as DNA, the CDR3 is TGCAGTGCTAGCATAACCGACGGGCGGAACTATGGCTACACCTTC.

Regarding this clonotype: The junction does not match germline at one end; this may be a read error. This chain connects TRBV7-2 to TRBJ2-3; 10 bases map to TRBD2. Per germline, CDR1 SGHTA and CDR2 FQGNSA. The CDR3 spans 16 residues. This CDR3 reads CAGSLTSGAYTDTQYF. The CDR3 region has the DNA TGTGCCGGCAGCTTAACTAGCGGGGCCTACACAGATACGCAGTATTTT.

This clonotype was found once. This sequence joins TRBV25-1 and TRBJ1-6, with D unclear. The germline V gene has CDR1 MGHDK and CDR2 SYGVNS. The V end lost 1 base, the J end lost 7 bases, and 5 bases lay between the germline ends. This CDR3 region has 13 residues. In nucleotides, the CDR3 is TGTGCCAGCAGTGAATTCGTGAATTCACCCCTCCACTTT. As protein: CASSEFVNSPLHF. The variable domain in full, with the rest retrieved from reference TRBV25-1 and TRBJ1-6, is EADIYQTPRYLVIGTGKKITLECSQTMGHDKMYWYQQDPGMELHLIHYSYGVNSTEKGDLSSESTVSRIRTEHFPLTLESARPSHTSQYLCASSEFVNSPLHFGNGTRLTVT.

This clonotype was observed a single time. This rearrangement joins TRBV6-1 to TRBJ2-5; the match to TRBD1 covers 10 bases. This CDR3 is built from 16 residues. Germline V CDR1 and CDR2: MNHNS, SASEGT. The J segment lost 5 bases and the V segment lost 2 bases, leaving 8 bases of the junction unmatched. The CDR3 region is CASSETGTGDGETQYF. Here the CDR3 DNA reads TGTGCCAGCAGTGAAACCGGGACAGGGGATGGGGAGACCCAGTACTTC.

The genes are TRBV4-3 and TRBJ2-5; 12 nucleotides line up with TRBD2. CDR1 and CDR2 (germline): LGHNA, YSLEER. V was pared by 3 bases and J by 2 bases, with 4 bases of the junction left unmatched. This CDR3 comprises 16 residues. This CDR3 is CASSHRTSGVQETQYF. In DNA, the CDR3 is TGCGCCAGCAGCCACCGGACTAGCGGGGTTCAAGAGACCCAGTACTTC.

This clonotype was seen more than once but under ten times. This chain uses TRBV12-3 or TRBV12-4 with TRBJ2-7; D possibly corresponds to TRBD1 (6 bases). Trimming removed 2 bases at V and 4 bases at J, with 9 bases between. The CDR3 is made up of 13 amino acids. The CDR3 region is CASSLTGKYEQYF. As DNA, the CDR3 is TGTGCCAGCAGTTTAACAGGGAAGTACGAGCAGTACTTC.

This sequence joins TRBV7-6 and TRBJ2-5; no clear D. The V gene's germline CDR1 is SGHVS and CDR2 FNYEAQ. Trimming took off 6 bases at V and 3 bases at J, with 11 bases between the two ends. The CDR3 has 13 residues. The CDR3 sequence is CASRSSLEETQYF. The CDR3 bases are TGTGCCAGCAGATCGTCGCTGGAAGAGACCCAGTACTTC. The variable domain in full, completed from reference TRBV7-6 and TRBJ2-5, reads GAGVSQSPRYKVTKRGQDVALRCDPISGHVSLYWYRQALGQGPEFLTYFNYEAQQDKSGLPNDRFSAERPEGSISTLTIQRTEQRDSAMYRCASRSSLEETQYFGPGTRLLVL.

In its sample, this clonotype was seen a few times. The chain links TRBV6-5 to TRBJ1-5; D gene unclear. The germline gives CDR1 MNHEY, CDR2 SVGAGI. The CDR3 contains 14 residues. V lost 8 bases, J lost 2 bases, and 13 bases lay in between. CDR3 in DNA: TGTGCCAGCTCCAAACAACGCCGCAATCAGCCCCAGCATTTT. Translated, it gives CASSKQRRNQPQHF.

The chain recombines TRBV20-1 with TRBJ1-6; D possibly corresponds to TRBD1 (5 bases). Deletions cut 4 bases from V and 7 bases from J, with 14 bases between. CDR1 and CDR2 from the germline V gene are DFQATT and SNEGSKA (reference sequence). This CDR3 is 14 amino acids long. Here the CDR3 reads CSATPGTANSPLHF. CDR3 in DNA: TGCAGTGCTACCCCCGGGACGGCCAATTCACCCCTCCACTTT.

This clonotype has just a few counts. The chain combines TRBV4-1 with TRBJ2-5; TRBD2 is a possible D gene (5 bases). The V gene's germline CDR1 is MGHRA and CDR2 YSYEKL. CDR3 length: 15 residues. Trimming stripped 0 bases from V and 5 bases from J, with 13 bases between. CDR3 DNA: TGCGCCAGCAGCCAAGACGAGACTAAAGAGGAGACCCAGTACTTC. Translating it yields CASSQDETKEETQYF.

This clonotype was counted only a few times. The V call is TRBV6-5, the J call TRBJ2-3; unclear D gene. The CDR3 is 13 amino acids. V shed 6 bases and J shed 2 bases, with 9 bases lying between them. Germline V gives CDR1 MNHEY, CDR2 SVGAGI. For the CDR3, the DNA is TGTGCCAGCAGAAAGGCTCTCACAGATACGCAGTATTTT. This gives the protein CASRKALTDTQYF.

V usage is TRBV4-3 and J usage is TRBJ1-2; D gene unclear. This CDR3 spans 14 amino acids. V was shortened by 0 bases and J by 0 bases, with 5 bases between the two germline ends. Germline loops: CDR1 LGHNA, CDR2 YSLEER. The CDR3 DNA is TGCGCCAGCAGCCAAGAGTTCCCTAACTATGGCTACACCTTC. Translation: CASSQEFPNYGYTF.

This clonotype was seen at least ten times. The chain links TRBV18 to TRBJ1-4, with a possible D match to TRBD1 (5 bases). The ends were cut back, 8 bases at V and 3 bases at J, with 13 bases in the middle. CDR1 and CDR2 from the germline V gene are KGHSH and LQKENI. The CDR3 is 14 amino acids. CDR3 loop: CASSPGSANEKLFF. The CDR3 bases are TGTGCCAGCAGCCCAGGGTCCGCTAATGAAAAACTGTTTTTT.

This chain links TRBV7-2 with TRBJ1-2, with 9 bases lining up with TRBD1. Germline V CDR1 and CDR2: SGHTA, FQGNSA. The CDR3 runs to 15 residues. V gave up 5 bases and J gave up 7 bases; unmatched junction bases: 11. For the CDR3, the DNA is TGTGCCAGCAGCAACCGAAGGACAGGGGCGGGTGGCTACACCTTC. It yields the protein CASSNRRTGAGGYTF.

This clonotype was counted between two and nine times. The chain recombines TRBV20-1 with TRBJ2-3; 7 bases fit TRBD2. CDR1 is DFQATT and CDR2 is SNEGSKA in the germline V gene (reference sequence). Losses at the gene ends were 2 bases for V and 1 base for J; bases not matched to a gene: 3. CDR3 size: 14 residues. CDR3 loop: CSARIGLGTDTQYF. CDR3 coding DNA: TGCAGTGCTAGAATAGGACTAGGCACAGATACGCAGTATTTT.

The chain couples TRBV20-1 to TRBJ1-5; D is possibly TRBD1 (6 bases). The length of the CDR3 is 14 residues. Trimming left V 1 base short and J 1 base short, with 8 bases between. Per the germline V gene, CDR1 is DFQATT and CDR2 is SNEGSKA (reference sequence). The CDR3 DNA sequence: TGCAGTGCTAGAGGGGGGCACAGCAATCAGCCCCAGCATTTT. It translates to CSARGGHSNQPQHF.

Comment on this clonotype: Compared with germline, one end of the junction differs, possibly owing to a read error. This chain uses TRBV3-1 with TRBJ2-3; 7 bases align to TRBD1. The CDR3 is 15 residues long. CDR1 LGHDT and CDR2 YNNKEL come from the germline V gene (reference sequence). Here the CDR3 reads CASSLRIGGTDAQYF. CDR3 bases: TGTGCCAGCAGCCTCCGGATTGGTGGGACAGATGCGCAGTATTTT.

The table lists this clonotype with a few counts. The V gene is TRBV5-5, the J gene TRBJ2-3, with D unresolved. V lost 3 bases and J lost 6, with 8 bases in between. The CDR3 length is 12 residues. Germline lookup yields CDR1 SGHKS and CDR2 YYEKEE (reference sequence). The CDR3 DNA follows: TGTGCCAGCAGCTCCATGGGTGATACGCAGTATTTT. Its translation: CASSSMGDTQYF.

This sequence joins TRBV10-3 and TRBJ1-4; a weak D match, TRBD1 (5 bases). This CDR3 spans 16 amino acids. Germline lookup yields CDR1 ENHRY and CDR2 SYGVKD. Trimming took 3 bases from V and 0 from J, leaving 11 bases between them. CDR3 loop: CAISDYGDSTNEKLFF. Written as DNA, the CDR3 is TGTGCCATCAGTGATTATGGGGACTCAACTAATGAAAAACTGTTTTTT.

The CDR3 DNA reads as TGTGCCACCAGCCCCGGACAGGGCGAGCAGCCCCAGCATTTT. The encoded protein is CATSPGQGEQPQHF. The rearrangement joins TRBV15 to TRBJ1-5; TRBD1 matches 8 bases. The CDR3 totals 14 residues. Germline CDR1 and CDR2: LNHNV and YYDKDF (reference sequence). V was pared by 5 bases and J by 7 bases, with 7 bases of the junction left unmatched.

This clonotype was observed a few times. The chain employs TRBV7-9 and TRBJ1-6; D is uncertain. The germline V and J ends were trimmed by 0 bases and 5 bases, with 8 bases remaining between them. The CDR3 is made up of 15 amino acids. Per the germline V gene, CDR1 is SEHNR and CDR2 is FQNEAQ (reference sequence). The CDR3 DNA sequence: TGTGCCAGCAGCTTAGCAGGTCGGAATAATTCACCCCTCCACTTT. Translation: CASSLAGRNNSPLHF.

This clonotype was observed a few times. The chain is built from TRBV6-5 and TRBJ2-7, with TRBD2 identical over 10 bases. The ends lost 3 bases at V and 4 bases at J; junction bases unmatched: 6. CDR1 and CDR2 (germline): MNHEY, SVGAGI. This CDR3 has 15 residues. CDR3 coding DNA: TGTGCCAGCAGTTATTGGCCTAGCGGGGGATACGAGCAGTACTTC. Its translation is CASSYWPSGGYEQYF.

This clonotype has a handful of counts. The chain recombines TRBV9 with TRBJ1-2; D remains unclear. This CDR3 is built from 14 residues. V was pared by 6 bases and J by 1 base, with 13 bases between. Germline lookup yields CDR1 SGDLS and CDR2 YYNGEE. In nucleotides, the CDR3 is TGTGCCAGCACCGCGGGTCGCGATAACTATGGCTACACCTTC. Translating it yields CASTAGRDNYGYTF. Supplemented by reference TRBV9 and TRBJ1-2, the full variable domain reads DSGVTQTPKHLITATGQRVTLRCSPRSGDLSVYWYQQSLDQGLQFLIQYYNGEERAKGNILERFSAQQFPDLHSELNLSSLELGDSALYFCASTAGRDNYGYTFGSGTRLTVV.

This clonotype was seen a single time. V and J are TRBV27 and TRBJ1-5, with no clear D. The CDR3 covers 19 residues. Germline V gene lookup returns CDR1 MNHEY and CDR2 SMNVEV (reference sequence). V shed 4 bases and J shed 0 bases, with 22 bases lying between them. The CDR3 protein is CASSSQRGVASYSNQPQHF. CDR3 coding DNA: TGTGCCAGCAGTTCCCAGCGCGGAGTCGCCTCTTATAGCAATCAGCCCCAGCATTTT.

This clonotype has just a few counts. The gene calls are TRBV4-2 and TRBJ2-3, with 9 bases aligning to TRBD1. V trimming: 4 bases; J trimming: 0 bases; junction bases outside the gene matches: 8. CDR3 size: 17 residues. From germline, CDR1 is LGHNA and CDR2 YNFKEQ. As DNA, the CDR3 is TGTGCCAGCAGCCTGGGACAGGGTGGAACTAGCACAGATACGCAGTATTTT. This translates into CASSLGQGGTSTDTQYF.

This chain joins TRBV12-3 or TRBV12-4 and TRBJ1-1, with D possibly being TRBD1 (6 bases). The germline V and J ends were trimmed by 2 bases and 8 bases, with 12 bases remaining between them. The CDR3 totals 13 residues. The CDR3 region is CASSLTRTVEAFF. The DNA for the CDR3 is TGTGCCAGCAGTTTAACCCGGACAGTCGAAGCTTTCTTT.

V usage is TRBV12-5 and J usage is TRBJ1-2, with a possible D match to TRBD1 (6 bases). The CDR3 is made up of 13 amino acids. V was shortened by 1 base and J by 8 bases, with 11 bases between the two germline ends. Germline loops: CDR1 LGHNT, CDR2 FRNRAP. CDR3 protein: CASGLEPGVGYTF. CDR3 sequence (DNA): TGTGCTAGTGGTTTGGAGCCAGGGGTCGGCTACACCTTC. Based on the CDR3 plus reference TRBV12-5 and TRBJ1-2, the full variable domain is DARVTQTPRHKVTEMGQEVTMRCQPILGHNTVFWYRQTMMQGLELLAYFRNRAPLDDSGMPKDRFSAEMPDATLATLKIQPSEPRDSAVYFCASGLEPGVGYTFGSGTRLTVV.

This clonotype was counted a few times. The V and J genes are TRBV7-2 and TRBJ2-1; D is unresolved. The ends were cut back, 1 base at V and 8 bases at J, with 6 bases in the middle. There are 12 residues in the CDR3. The germline gives CDR1 SGHTA, CDR2 FQGNSA. The CDR3 DNA is TGTGCCAGCAGCTTAGGACTCTATGAGCAGTTCTTC. It encodes CASSLGLYEQFF.